A single sample gave rise to the 4 T cell receptor beta chains below, sequenced in a study of CD8 T cells in ankylosing spondylitis (TCRdb year 2017). Libraries were built with 5' RACE. TCRdb shows the sequencer as Illumina HiSeq 2500. The public reads were run again by TCRdb, first through fastp at Q25 and then through MiXCR, and only productive beta chains were kept. Every CDR3 protein is listed once, alongside the most common genes and DNA of its rows. This sample gives about 340,000 distinct CDR3 sequences in total; about 15% of them show up just once. Together, the top ten hold less than 1.1% of the sample. The sample consisted of blood, either unsorted or a sorted T cell fraction (not recorded which). These TCRs come from a male donor with ankylosing spondylitis or in good health (not recorded which).

In its sample, this clonotype was seen a few times. The rearrangement uses TRBV5-1 and TRBJ2-2; 9 nucleotides line up with TRBD1. The CDR3 runs to 17 residues. V was pared by 0 bases and J by 5 bases, with 8 bases of the junction left unmatched. Germline-derived CDR1 and CDR2 are SGHRS and YFSETQ. The CDR3 sequence is CASSLESGTGYTGELFF. The DNA for the CDR3 is TGCGCCAGCAGCTTGGAATCCGGGACAGGGTATACCGGGGAGCTGTTTTTT.

CDR3 region: CASSRPKGYQETQYF. The CDR3 nucleotides read TGCGCCAGCAGCCGACCCAAGGGCTACCAAGAGACCCAGTACTTC. The chain combines TRBV4-1 with TRBJ2-5; no reliable D call. Germline lookup yields CDR1 MGHRA and CDR2 YSYEKL. Trimming cost V 4 bases and J 0 bases, with 12 bases left between them. The CDR3 runs 15 residues.

This clonotype was counted between two and nine times. The chain joins TRBV10-3 to TRBJ2-1, with a weak D call TRBD2 (5 bases). Deletions cut 8 bases from V and 0 bases from J, with 20 bases between. This CDR3 is built from 17 residues. CDR1 ENHRY and CDR2 SYGVKD come from the germline V gene. The CDR3 protein is CAIEVIGDTSSYNEQFF. The CDR3 DNA follows: TGTGCCATCGAGGTTATCGGCGACACTAGCTCCTACAATGAGCAGTTCTTC.

This chain connects TRBV7-2 to TRBJ2-3, with D possibly matching TRBD1 (6 bases). Germline-derived CDR1 and CDR2 are SGHTA and FQGNSA. There are 12 residues in the CDR3. V gave up 5 bases and J gave up 4 bases, with 7 bases separating them. The CDR3 coding sequence is TGTGCCAGCAGCAGGGGGTCAGATACGCAGTATTTT. This encodes CASSRGSDTQYF.